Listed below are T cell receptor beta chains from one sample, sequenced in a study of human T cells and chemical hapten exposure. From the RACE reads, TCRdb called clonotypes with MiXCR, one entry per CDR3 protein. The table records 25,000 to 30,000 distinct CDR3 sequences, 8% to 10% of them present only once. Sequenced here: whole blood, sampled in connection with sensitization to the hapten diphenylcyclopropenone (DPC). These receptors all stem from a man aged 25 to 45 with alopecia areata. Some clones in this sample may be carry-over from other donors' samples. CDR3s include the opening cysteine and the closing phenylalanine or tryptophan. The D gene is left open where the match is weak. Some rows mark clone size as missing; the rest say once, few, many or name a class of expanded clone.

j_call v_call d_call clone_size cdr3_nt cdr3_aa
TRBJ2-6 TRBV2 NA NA TGTGCCAGCAGTGGACAGCGCTCTGGGGCCAACGTCCTGACTTTC CASSGQRSGANVLTF
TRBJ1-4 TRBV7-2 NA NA TGTGCCAGCAGCTTATCCTCCTACAGTGCAACTAATGAAAAACTGTTTTTT CASSLSSYSATNEKLFF
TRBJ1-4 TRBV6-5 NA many TGTGCCAGCAGGACAGGTTTCAAAGCCGAAAAACTGTTTTTT CASRTGFKAEKLFF
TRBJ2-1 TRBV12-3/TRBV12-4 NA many TGTGCCAGCAGTCCACCCCCCGGACTCAATGAGCAGTTCTTC CASSPPPGLNEQFF
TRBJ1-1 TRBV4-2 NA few TGTGCCAGCAGCCAAAGTACTCTCATGAACACTGAAGCTTTCTTT CASSQSTLMNTEAFF
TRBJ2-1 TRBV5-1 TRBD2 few TGCGCCAGCAGCTTGCCCGGGACTAGCGGGAGGGATGAGCAGTTCTTC CASSLPGTSGRDEQFF
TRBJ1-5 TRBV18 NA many TGTGCCAGCTCGCCCACAGTGAATCAGCCCCAGCATTTT CASSPTVNQPQHF
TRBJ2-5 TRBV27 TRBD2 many TGTGCCAGCAGTTTATCGTTCGGAATAGCGGGAGGCCAAGAGACCCAGTACTTC CASSLSFGIAGGQETQYF
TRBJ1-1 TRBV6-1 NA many TGTGCCAGCAGTGAAGTGGGCCTAGCGCCCACTGAAGCTTTCTTT CASSEVGLAPTEAFF
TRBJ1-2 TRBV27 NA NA TGTGCCAGCAGTTTAGTTCAAGGCAGTAACTATGGCTACACCTTC CASSLVQGSNYGYTF
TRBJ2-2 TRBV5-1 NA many TGCGCCACAGGGGAGTCTAGCGTAAACACCGGGGAGCTGTTTTTT CATGESSVNTGELFF
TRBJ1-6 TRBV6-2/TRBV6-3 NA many TGTGCCAGCAGCGCTCCGGGCCGAAATTCACCCCTCCACTTT CASSAPGRNSPLHF
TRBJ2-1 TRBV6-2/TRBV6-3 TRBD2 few TGTGCCAGCAGTGACATGGGACTAGCGGCTTACAATGAGCAGTTCTTC CASSDMGLAAYNEQFF
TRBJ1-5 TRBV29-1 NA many TGCAGCGTGCGGACAGCCCACAATCAGCCCCAGCATTTT CSVRTAHNQPQHF
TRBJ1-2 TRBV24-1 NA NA TGTGCCACCAGTGATCGGGACAAAAGGGCAGGCTATGGCTACACCTTC CATSDRDKRAGYGYTF
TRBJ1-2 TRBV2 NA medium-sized TGTGCCAGCAACGGGGACTATGGCTACACCTTC CASNGDYGYTF
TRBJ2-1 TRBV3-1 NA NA TGTGCCAGCAGCCAAGATTCCGGTGCCTACAATGAGCAGTTCTTC CASSQDSGAYNEQFF
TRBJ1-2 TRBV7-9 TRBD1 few TGTGCCAGCAGCTTGGGACAGGGCCCCTATGGCTACACCTTC CASSLGQGPYGYTF
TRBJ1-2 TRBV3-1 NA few TGTGCCAGCAGCCAAGGCGGAAACTATGGCTACACCTTC CASSQGGNYGYTF
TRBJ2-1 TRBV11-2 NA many TGTGCCAGCGGCAAGTCCGGGACCTACAATGAGCAGTTCTTC CASGKSGTYNEQFF
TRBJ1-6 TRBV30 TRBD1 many TGTGCCTGGAGTATTCAGGGGGCCGTAAATTCACCCCTCCACTTT CAWSIQGAVNSPLHF
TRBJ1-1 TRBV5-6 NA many TGTGCCAGCAGCGCTTACCGGGACACCCTTCAGACTGAAGCTTTCTTT CASSAYRDTLQTEAFF
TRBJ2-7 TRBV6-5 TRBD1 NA TGTGCCAGCAGTTACACAGGACAGGGGGCGCCTTACGAGCAGTACTTC CASSYTGQGAPYEQYF
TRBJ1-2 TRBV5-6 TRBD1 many TGTGCCAGCAGCCCGACAGGGACCTATGGCTACACCTTC CASSPTGTYGYTF
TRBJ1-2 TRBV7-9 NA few TGTGCCAGCAGCCTAGCGGTGACAGGATTCTATGGCTACACCTTC CASSLAVTGFYGYTF
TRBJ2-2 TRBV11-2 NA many TGTGCCAGCAGTCAAAGAACATCCTCGAACACCGGGGAGCTGTTTTTT CASSQRTSSNTGELFF
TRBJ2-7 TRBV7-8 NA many TGTGCCAGCAGCTTAGCCCGGGCCTCCTACGAGCAGTACTTC CASSLARASYEQYF
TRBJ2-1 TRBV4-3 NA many TGCGCCAGCAGCCAAGGCCCTCTCCGTAGCTCCTACAATGAGCAGTTCTTC CASSQGPLRSSYNEQFF
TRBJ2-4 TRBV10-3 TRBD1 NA TGTGCCATCAGTGGGGACAGGGGCATCGCCAAAAACATTCAGTACTTC CAISGDRGIAKNIQYF
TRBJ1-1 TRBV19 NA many TGTGCCAGTAGTATGGGGCCGAACACTGAAGCTTTCTTT CASSMGPNTEAFF
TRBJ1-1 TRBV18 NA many TGTGCCAGCTCCTTGGAGAACACTGAAGCTTTCTTT CASSLENTEAFF
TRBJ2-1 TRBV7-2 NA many TGTGCCAGCAGCTCCCCGGGGGTTACTTACAATGAGCAGTTCTTC CASSSPGVTYNEQFF
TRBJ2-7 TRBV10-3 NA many TGTGCCATCAGAGGGGGGGCTAGGGACGAGCAGTACTTC CAIRGGARDEQYF
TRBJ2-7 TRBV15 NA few TGTGCCACCAGCACCGGCGTTGGCTACGAGCAGTACTTC CATSTGVGYEQYF
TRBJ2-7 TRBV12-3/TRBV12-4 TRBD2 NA TGTGCCAGCAGTTTGTCTAGCGGGGGCTACGAGCAGTACTTC CASSLSSGGYEQYF
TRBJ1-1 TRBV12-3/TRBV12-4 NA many TGTGCCAGCAGTTTCTATCCTTCGACCACTGAAGCTTTCTTT CASSFYPSTTEAFF
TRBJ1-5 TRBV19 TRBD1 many TGTGCCAGTAGTAGTTACAGGGGACATCAGCCCCAGCATTTT CASSSYRGHQPQHF
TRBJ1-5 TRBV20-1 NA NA TGCAGTGCTAGAGACGACACCCGTTACAATCAGCCCCAGCATTTT CSARDDTRYNQPQHF
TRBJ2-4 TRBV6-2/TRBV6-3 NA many TGTGCCAGCAGTTACTCCGTGGGAGCCAAAAACATTCAGTACTTC CASSYSVGAKNIQYF
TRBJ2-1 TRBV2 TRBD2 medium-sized TGTGCCAGCAGTGAGGTACTAGCGGGAGGGCCCCTCTTGAATGAGCAGTTCTTC CASSEVLAGGPLLNEQFF
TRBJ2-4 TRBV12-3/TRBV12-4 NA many TGTGCCACCTCAACGGGTCCCGTTCAAAACATTCAGTACTTC CATSTGPVQNIQYF
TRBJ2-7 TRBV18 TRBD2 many TGTGCCAGCTCACGTCCCAGCGGGAGGGCCTACGAGCAGTACTTC CASSRPSGRAYEQYF
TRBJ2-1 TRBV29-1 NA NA TGCAGCGCAGCCCGATTAGGCGGGAATGAGCAGTTCTTC CSAARLGGNEQFF
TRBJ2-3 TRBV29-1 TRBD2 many TGCAGCGTCAGGACTAGCGGGAGCACAGATACGCAGTATTTT CSVRTSGSTDTQYF
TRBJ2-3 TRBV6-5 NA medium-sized TGTGCCAGCAGCTTGGGCCCTGATACGCAGTATTTT CASSLGPDTQYF
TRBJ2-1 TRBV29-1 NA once TGCAGCGTTGCGGGACCACTCTACAATGAGCAGTTCTTC CSVAGPLYNEQFF
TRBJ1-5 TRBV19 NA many TGTGCCAGTACCAACCCTCAGGCCGGGGGCGGTCAGCCCCAGCATTTT CASTNPQAGGGQPQHF
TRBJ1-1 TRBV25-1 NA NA TGTGCCAGCAGTAGACAGCTGAACACTGAAGCTTTCTTT CASSRQLNTEAFF
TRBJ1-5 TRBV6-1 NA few TGTGCCAGCGCGGGAAATTCGGGTCAGCCCCAGCATTTT CASAGNSGQPQHF
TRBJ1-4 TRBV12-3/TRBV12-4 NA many NA CASSSSTNEKLFF
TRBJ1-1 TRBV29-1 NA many TGCAGCGCAGAATGGGGGGGGGACACTGAAGCTTTCTTT CSAEWGGDTEAFF
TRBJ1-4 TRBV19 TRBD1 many TGTGCCAGTAGTATGAGGGGACAGTGGGATGAAAAACTGTTTTTT CASSMRGQWDEKLFF
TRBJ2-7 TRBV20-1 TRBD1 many TGCAGTGCTAGAGACCCCTACTCCAGGACAGGCACCTACGAGCAGTACTTC CSARDPYSRTGTYEQYF
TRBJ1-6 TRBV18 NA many TGTGCCAGCTCACCCGAGTTCGGGAGTTCACCCCTCCACTTT CASSPEFGSSPLHF
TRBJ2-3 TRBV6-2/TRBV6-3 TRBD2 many TGTGCCAGCAGTCTCGCCCGGGCGGGAGTCACAGATACGCAGTATTTT CASSLARAGVTDTQYF
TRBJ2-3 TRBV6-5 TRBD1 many TGTGCCAGCAGACCAGGACAGGTTGGGACAGATACGCAGTATTTT CASRPGQVGTDTQYF
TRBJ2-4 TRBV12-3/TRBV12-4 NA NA TGTGCCAGCAGTTTGGTCGGGTTACTCAAAAACATTCAGTACTTC CASSLVGLLKNIQYF
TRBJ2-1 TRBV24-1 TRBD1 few TGTGCCACCAGTGACACGACAGGGCGGAAGGATGAGCAGTTCTTC CATSDTTGRKDEQFF
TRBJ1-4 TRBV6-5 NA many TGTGCCAGCAGCCTAGACGGGGATGGTAAAAAACTGTTTTTT CASSLDGDGKKLFF
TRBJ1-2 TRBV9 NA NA TGTGCCAGCAGCGTAGAGTGGGGAGGCGAGGGCTACACCTTC CASSVEWGGEGYTF